This passage covers 15 T cell receptor beta chains from one sample sequenced in a study of early T cells in non-severe SARS-CoV-2 infection. TCRdb ran MiXCR on the 5' RACE reads and lists one entry per CDR3 protein. The table includes roughly 56,000 distinct CDR3 sequences, about 13% detected once. Source material: whole blood. The source of these receptors is an adult who was a healthcare worker with PCR-confirmed SARS-CoV-2 infection or an uninfected control (not recorded which).

This clonotype was observed at least ten times. This sequence joins TRBV20-1 and TRBJ2-7; D gene uncertain. Germline V gene lookup returns CDR1 DFQATT and CDR2 SNEGSKA (reference sequence). There are 12 residues in the CDR3. The ends were cut back, 2 bases at V and 2 bases at J, with 7 bases in the middle. The CDR3 sequence is CSARPRAYEQYF. The CDR3 DNA sequence: TGCAGTGCTAGACCTAGGGCCTACGAGCAGTACTTC.

The chain couples TRBV6-2 or TRBV6-3 to TRBJ2-7; D gene ambiguous. CDR3 length: 13 amino acids. V gave up 6 bases and J gave up 2 bases, with 11 bases separating them. The germline V gene encodes CDR1 MNHEY and CDR2 SVGEGT. The CDR3 is CASSRPTPYEQYF. Here the CDR3 DNA reads TGTGCCAGCAGCCGACCGACTCCCTACGAGCAGTACTTC.

CDR3 region: CASSYSGTGGTDTQYF. The CDR3 bases are TGTGCCAGTAGTTATTCCGGGACAGGGGGAACAGATACGCAGTATTTT. The chain carries TRBV19 and TRBJ2-3; 11 bases line up with TRBD1. The CDR3 covers 16 residues. Germline values: CDR1 LNHDA, CDR2 SQIVND (reference sequence). After removal of 5 bases from V and 3 bases from J, the junction contained 7 bases not matched to a gene.

A few counts support this clonotype. The rearrangement joins TRBV29-1 to TRBJ2-5; the D gene is possibly TRBD1 (5 bases). V lost 5 bases, J lost 4 bases, and 14 bases lay in between. Germline lookup yields CDR1 SQVTM and CDR2 ANQGSEA. The CDR3 covers 13 residues. This chain's CDR3 is CSVSGSLRETQYF. Written as DNA, the CDR3 is TGCAGCGTTTCAGGGTCTCTGAGAGAGACCCAGTACTTC.

This clonotype has more than one count but fewer than ten. This chain joins TRBV7-2 and TRBJ1-3; D uncertain. V was pared by 4 bases and J by 3 bases, with 7 bases between. The V gene's germline CDR1 is SGHTA and CDR2 FQGNSA. The CDR3 is 13 residues long. The CDR3 DNA reads as TGTGCCAGCAGCTCCGCAGTTGGAAACACCATATATTTT. This translates into CASSSAVGNTIYF.

V and J are TRBV2 and TRBJ2-7; D might be TRBD2 (6 bases). The CDR3 sequence is 14 residues long. Germline CDR1 is SNHLY and CDR2 is FYNNEI. V dropped 4 bases and J dropped 5 bases, with 15 bases sitting between them. CDR3 nucleotides: TGTGCCAGCAGTGGGAGGGTTACCAGGAACGAGCAGTACTTC. It is translated as CASSGRVTRNEQYF.

This clonotype was detected many times. The CDR3 is CSVVRVVTTEAFF. CDR3 DNA: TGCAGCGTTGTAAGGGTCGTGACAACTGAAGCTTTCTTT. This rearrangement joins TRBV29-1 to TRBJ1-1; the D is unclear. Per the germline V gene, CDR1 is SQVTM and CDR2 is ANQGSEA. The CDR3 spans 13 residues. Trimming left V 4 bases short and J 5 bases short, with 14 bases between.

This chain links TRBV29-1 with TRBJ1-6, with a possible D match to TRBD1 (6 bases). The length of the CDR3 is 14 residues. V was pared by 0 bases and J by 10 bases, with 13 bases between. Germline assignment: CDR1 SQVTM and CDR2 ANQGSEA. CDR3 nucleotides: TGCAGCGTTGAAGAAGGGGGAGCGGGGTCACCCCTCCACTTT. As protein: CSVEEGGAGSPLHF.

This clonotype has just a few counts. The chain links TRBV9 to TRBJ2-1, with D maybe TRBD2 (7 bases). Germline CDR1 and CDR2: SGDLS and YYNGEE. With 0 bases removed from V and 2 bases from J, the gap between germline ends came to 21 bases. CDR3 size: 19 residues. The CDR3 reads CASSVVPLGGAAAYNEQFF. The CDR3 DNA reads TGTGCCAGCAGCGTAGTCCCATTGGGGGGGGCTGCGGCCTACAATGAGCAGTTCTTC.

This clonotype has just a few counts. The chain joins TRBV10-3 to TRBJ2-7; D ambiguous. The CDR3 runs to 12 residues. Trimming pared 4 bases from V and 4 bases from J, leaving 8 bases between. CDR1 is ENHRY and CDR2 is SYGVKD in the germline V gene. The chain's CDR3 is CAISVWGYEQYF. The CDR3 DNA reads TGTGCCATCAGTGTTTGGGGATACGAGCAGTACTTC.

The chain carries TRBV3-1 and TRBJ2-7; no clear D. Per the germline V gene, CDR1 is LGHDT and CDR2 is YNNKEL (reference sequence). The CDR3 sequence is 14 residues long. V was pared by 4 bases and J by 5 bases, with 15 bases between. CDR3 loop: CASSLFGPTDEQYF. The CDR3 DNA sequence: TGTGCCAGCAGCCTCTTTGGGCCCACCGACGAGCAGTACTTC.

This clonotype was recorded many times. J is TRBJ2-1 and V is TRBV29-1; maybe TRBD1 (5 bases). V was clipped by 3 bases and J by 5 bases, with 11 bases between them. Germline CDR1 and CDR2: SQVTM and ANQGSEA. This CDR3 region has 13 residues. In DNA form, the CDR3 reads TGCAGCGTTGATACCAGGGCGCACAATGAGCAGTTCTTC. It codes for CSVDTRAHNEQFF.

The chain joins TRBV7-3 to TRBJ2-1; D unresolved. The CDR3 has 15 amino acids. Trimming shortened V by 0 bases and J by 3 bases, and 9 bases separated the two germline ends. Germline assignment: CDR1 SGHTA and CDR2 FQGTGA. In DNA form, the CDR3 reads TGTGCCAGCAGCTTAACCGACCGGGTCTACAATGAGCAGTTCTTC. Its translation is CASSLTDRVYNEQFF.

Many counts were recorded for this clonotype. The chain employs TRBV7-2 and TRBJ2-4; unclear D gene. The length of the CDR3 is 11 residues. The V gene lost 1 base and the J gene lost 7 bases, with 2 bases spanning the gap. Germline-derived CDR1 and CDR2 are SGHTA and FQGNSA. In DNA form, the CDR3 reads TGTGCCAGCAGCTTAGGGAACATTCAGTACTTC. It codes for CASSLGNIQYF.

This chain joins TRBV18 and TRBJ2-3; D gene ambiguous. Germline V gives CDR1 KGHSH, CDR2 LQKENI. Deletions cut 0 bases from V and 3 bases from J, with 7 bases between. The CDR3 extends over 14 amino acids. Here the CDR3 reads CASSPPWPTDTQYF. The CDR3 region has the DNA TGTGCCAGCTCACCACCGTGGCCAACAGATACGCAGTATTTT.